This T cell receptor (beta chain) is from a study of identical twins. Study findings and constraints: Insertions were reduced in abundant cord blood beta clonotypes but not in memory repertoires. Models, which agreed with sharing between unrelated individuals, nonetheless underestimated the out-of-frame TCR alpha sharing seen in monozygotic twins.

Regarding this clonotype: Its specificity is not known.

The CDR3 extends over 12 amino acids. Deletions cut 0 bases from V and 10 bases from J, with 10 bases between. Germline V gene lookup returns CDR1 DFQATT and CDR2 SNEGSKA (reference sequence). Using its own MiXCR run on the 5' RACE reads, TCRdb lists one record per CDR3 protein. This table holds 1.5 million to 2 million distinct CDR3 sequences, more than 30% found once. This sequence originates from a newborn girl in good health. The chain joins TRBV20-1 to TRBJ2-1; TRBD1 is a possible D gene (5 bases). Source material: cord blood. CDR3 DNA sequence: TGCAGTGCTAGAGAGACAGCCTACGAGCAGTTCTTC. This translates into CSARETAYEQFF.